This T cell receptor (beta chain) was profiled in a study of shared clonotypes between healthy human individuals. Study-level points and caveats: Sequencing of the sorted subsets was shown by rarefaction to be incomplete despite large depth. A reduction in generation probabilities was seen for non-shared clonotypes relative to those shared by all four donors. Researchers sampled blood only, noting tissue repertoires likely differ. An expected dependence of interdonor clonotype sharing on sequencing depth was noted.

TCRdb's table, derived via immunoSEQ multiplex PCR, lists solely in-frame clones and lacks some. The table shows millions of clones, with approximately 95% occurring only once. This clone has a single count. Antigen unknown. As defined, naive CD8 cells were CD45RO-negative and positively selected for CCR7, with terminally differentiated effector memory CD45RA+ cells excluded. The sample taken for sequencing was naive CD8+ T cells sorted from blood. This clonotype was obtained from a man younger than 30 in good health.

CDR3: CASSYSTGHTTYEQYF. CDR3 DNA: TGTGCCAGCAGTTACTCGACAGGACACACGACCTACGAGCAGTACTTC. The chain recombines TRBV6-5 with TRBJ2-7, with D possibly matching TRBD1 (6 bases). Germline lookup yields CDR1 MNHEY and CDR2 SVGAGI. The CDR3 consists of 16 residues. The ends were cut back, 0 bases at V and 2 bases at J, with 14 bases in the middle.